This entry lists 29 T cell receptor beta chains sequenced from one sample in a study of cytomegalovirus exposure and HLA in healthy donors. With 60 Vbeta and 13 Jbeta primers, the PCR was carried out. Generated by immunoSEQ multiplex PCR, the TCRdb table keeps only in-frame clones and is missing some. The top ten hold roughly 0.31% of the sample, which has fewer than 300,000 clones, around 80% seen once. Sequenced: PBMCs. Receptor source: a girl aged 2 to 9 in good health and CMV-seronegative.

The chain combines TRBV7-9 with TRBJ1-2; D not certain. Trimming took 5 bases from V and 5 from J, leaving 12 bases between them. This CDR3 comprises 13 residues. Germline-derived CDR1 and CDR2 are SEHNR and FQNEAQ (reference sequence). In DNA, the CDR3 is TGTGCCAGCAGCCCCGGGAGGGATTATGGCTACACCTTC. This codes for CASSPGRDYGYTF.

The chain couples TRBV19 to TRBJ1-1; tentative D call: TRBD1 (5 bases). CDR1 LNHDA and CDR2 SQIVND come from the germline V gene (reference sequence). This CDR3 region has 16 residues. Trimming removed 10 bases from V and 1 base from J, with 22 bases in between. CDR3 bases: TGTGCCACCTCCATCGGGAGGAAGGGGTCGAACACTGAAGCTTTCTTT. Protein product: CATSIGRKGSNTEAFF.

CDR3 sequence (DNA): TGTGCCAGCATCTCTAGACTAGCGGGAGAAAGGGCCTACGAGCAGTACTTC. Translating gives CASISRLAGERAYEQYF. The chain carries TRBV28 and TRBJ2-7; TRBD2 matches at 12 bases. The CDR3 has 17 residues. Trimming cost V 7 bases and J 2 bases; bases outside gene matches: 12. The germline V gene encodes CDR1 MDHEN and CDR2 SYDVKM.

The chain combines TRBV30 with TRBJ2-3, with TRBD2 matching over 7 bases. The CDR3 length is 15 residues. Per the germline V gene, CDR1 is GTSNPN and CDR2 is SVGIG (reference sequence). The trim removed 2 bases at V and 6 bases at J, leaving 11 bases unmatched. The CDR3 loop reads CAWSLGLGGSDTQYF. The CDR3 DNA reads TGTGCCTGGAGTTTAGGTCTGGGGGGGTCGGATACGCAGTATTTT.

The J gene is TRBJ2-5, the V gene TRBV5-4; D is possibly TRBD2 (6 bases). Germline V CDR1 and CDR2: SGHNT, YYREEE (reference sequence). The CDR3 has 16 residues. Trimming pared 1 base from V and 1 base from J, leaving 14 bases between. The CDR3 sequence: CASSLWGRQSQETQYF. CDR3 nucleotide sequence: TGTGCCAGCAGCTTGTGGGGGAGGCAGTCCCAAGAGACCCAGTACTTC.

The V gene is TRBV10-2, the J gene TRBJ2-1, with a weak D call TRBD2 (6 bases). The V end lost 7 bases, the J end lost 4 bases, and 14 bases lay between the germline ends. In germline, CDR1 is WSHSY, CDR2 SAAADI. The CDR3 has 14 amino acids. CDR3 sequence: CASTLAVKYNEQFF. The CDR3 DNA is TGCGCCAGCACCTTAGCGGTTAAGTACAATGAGCAGTTCTTC.

J is TRBJ1-3 and V is TRBV5-1; D remains ambiguous. V was shortened by 0 bases and J by 4 bases, with 8 bases between the two germline ends. The CDR3 extends over 14 amino acids. Germline values: CDR1 SGHRS, CDR2 YFSETQ. CDR3 nucleotides: TGCGCCAGCAGCTTGGACAGAACAGGAAACACCATATATTTT. Its protein is CASSLDRTGNTIYF.

The V and J genes are TRBV27 and TRBJ2-3; 7 bases line up with TRBD2. Losses at the gene ends were 5 bases for V and 6 bases for J; bases not matched to a gene: 8. In germline, CDR1 is MNHEY, CDR2 SMNVEV (reference sequence). This CDR3 contains 14 residues. CDR3 sequence reads: CASSLADYMDTQYF. The CDR3 DNA sequence: TGTGCCAGCAGTCTAGCGGACTATATGGATACGCAGTATTTT.

The chain combines TRBV9 with TRBJ2-7; 8 nucleotides align to TRBD2. Looked up from germline, CDR1 is SGDLS and CDR2 is YYNGEE. The ends lost 3 bases at V and 4 bases at J; junction bases unmatched: 6. The CDR3 runs 14 residues. The DNA of the CDR3 is TGTGCCAGCAGCGCCGGGGGGGGGACGTACGAGCAGTACTTC. The encoded protein is CASSAGGGTYEQYF.

V usage is TRBV28 and J usage is TRBJ2-7; 9 nucleotides agree with TRBD1. Germline V CDR1 and CDR2: MDHEN, SYDVKM. V shed 7 bases, J shed 1 base, and the junction held 8 bases outside the gene matches. CDR3 length: 15 residues. CDR3 coding DNA: TGTGCCAGCACCCCTGCGGGACAGGGATCCTACGAGCAGTACTTC. Its protein is CASTPAGQGSYEQYF.

This clone has just one count. Its ends do not fully match the called genes, so a read error is possible. CDR3 sequence: CATRPTAYYDYTF. The CDR3 DNA reads as TGTGCCACCAGACCGACAGCTTACTATGACTACACCTTC. V and J are TRBV15 and TRBJ1-2; D is perhaps TRBD1 (5 bases). The CDR3 is 13 amino acids. CDR1 is LNHNV and CDR2 is YYDKDF in the germline V gene (reference sequence). The entire variable domain, with the rest obtained from reference TRBV15 and TRBJ1-2, is as follows: DAMVIQNPRYQVTQFGKPVTLSCSQTLNHNVMYWYQQKSSQAPKLLFHYYDKDFNNEADTPDNFQSRRPNTSFCFLDIRSPGLGDTAMYLCATRPTAYYDYTFGSGTRLTVV.

The V and J genes are TRBV2 and TRBJ2-2, with TRBD2 identical over 9 bases. This CDR3 is 16 amino acids long. V lost 5 bases, J lost 4 bases, and 8 bases stayed unmatched. Germline values: CDR1 SNHLY, CDR2 FYNNEI. CDR3 DNA: TGTGCCAGCAGTATACGAGCGGGGGGCAGCACCGGGGAGCTGTTTTTT. Residues: CASSIRAGGSTGELFF.

The J gene is TRBJ1-2, the V gene TRBV15; D is unclear. There are 16 residues in the CDR3. Per germline, CDR1 LNHNV and CDR2 YYDKDF (reference sequence). V was clipped by 0 bases and J by 4 bases, with 15 bases between them. CDR3 loop: CATSRDMRETPYGYTF. In nucleotides, the CDR3 is TGTGCCACCAGCAGAGATATGCGGGAGACACCCTATGGCTACACCTTC.

The rearrangement uses TRBV28 and TRBJ2-1, with D possibly matching TRBD1 (6 bases). V lost 3 bases to trimming and J lost 4 bases, with 16 bases between them. From germline, CDR1 is MDHEN and CDR2 SYDVKM. The CDR3 is 16 residues long. The CDR3 loop reads CASSFGSAGAYNEQFF. CDR3 DNA sequence: TGTGCCAGCAGTTTTGGCTCGGCAGGGGCATACAATGAGCAGTTCTTC.

This clone was counted once. V and J are TRBV9 and TRBJ1-2, with 11 bases lining up with TRBD1. The germline V gene encodes CDR1 SGDLS and CDR2 YYNGEE. The length of the CDR3 is 16 residues. V was clipped by 0 bases and J by 2 bases; unmatched bases: 3. CDR3 sequence: CASSVARDRGNYGYTF. The CDR3 nucleotides are TGTGCCAGCAGCGTAGCACGGGACAGGGGGAACTATGGCTACACCTTC.

Notes on this clone: At the DNA level, this CDR3 is encoded by other sequences in the same sample as well. CDR3 nucleotides: TGTGCCAGCAGACAGGGCACCTACGAGCAGTACTTC. Its protein product is CASRQGTYEQYF. The chain combines TRBV2 with TRBJ2-7; D may be TRBD1 (6 bases). With 6 bases removed from V and 2 bases from J, the gap between germline ends came to 8 bases. The CDR3 has 12 residues. CDR1 is SNHLY and CDR2 is FYNNEI in the germline V gene.

The chain joins TRBV5-1 to TRBJ2-2; no firm D call. CDR3 size: 16 residues. Trimming took off 0 bases at V and 1 base at J, with 10 bases between the two ends. Germline V CDR1 and CDR2: SGHRS, YFSETQ. CDR3 residues: CASSLVSAVNTGELFF. CDR3 coding DNA: TGCGCCAGCAGCTTGGTTTCTGCAGTGAACACCGGGGAGCTGTTTTTT. The full variable domain, rest sourced from reference TRBV5-1 and TRBJ2-2, is KAGVTQTPRYLIKTRGQQVTLSCSPISGHRSVSWYQQTPGQGLQFLFEYFSETQRNKGNFPGRFSGRQFSNSRSEMNVSTLELGDSALYLCASSLVSAVNTGELFFGEGSRLTVL.

V usage is TRBV2 and J usage is TRBJ2-7, with D maybe TRBD1 (5 bases). The germline V gene encodes CDR1 SNHLY and CDR2 FYNNEI. The CDR3 runs to 15 residues. V gave up 3 bases and J gave up 2 bases, with 14 bases separating them. CDR3 nucleotide sequence: TGTGCCAGCAGTGACACCCCAGGGCCTCCCTACGAGCAGTACTTC. This sequence encodes CASSDTPGPPYEQYF. Full variable domain (rest looked up from reference TRBV2 and TRBJ2-7): EPEVTQTPSHQVTQMGQEVILRCVPISNHLYFYWYRQILGQKVEFLVSFYNNEISEKSEIFDDQFSVERPDGSNFTLKIRSTKLEDSAMYFCASSDTPGPPYEQYFGPGTRLTVT.

This chain connects TRBV7-2 to TRBJ2-7; D is ambiguous. The V end was cut by 2 bases, the J end by 0 bases, with 11 bases between. Germline values: CDR1 SGHTA, CDR2 FQGNSA. This CDR3 has 15 amino acids. This CDR3 is CASSLKPDNSYEQYF. The CDR3, as DNA: TGTGCCAGCAGCTTAAAACCCGACAACTCCTACGAGCAGTACTTC.

The rearrangement joins TRBV2 to TRBJ2-3; tentative D call: TRBD2 (6 bases). Germline CDR1 reads SNHLY; CDR2 reads FYNNEI. The CDR3 extends over 15 amino acids. V lost 2 bases to trimming and J lost 8 bases, with 17 bases between them. CDR3 nucleotides: TGTGCCAGCAGTGAATACGCGGGGCGCAAAACTACGCAGTATTTT. This translates into CASSEYAGRKTTQYF.

The count of this clone is one. The rearrangement joins TRBV19 to TRBJ1-1; the match to TRBD1 covers 9 bases. V lost 5 bases, J lost 5 bases, and 3 bases stayed unmatched. The length of the CDR3 is 13 residues. From germline, CDR1 is LNHDA and CDR2 SQIVND (reference sequence). The CDR3 DNA reads as TGTGCCAGTAGTGTACAGGGGGCAACTGAAGCTTTCTTT. It translates to CASSVQGATEAFF.

This rearrangement joins TRBV5-1 to TRBJ1-5, with D perhaps matching TRBD1 (5 bases). Germline loops: CDR1 SGHRS, CDR2 YFSETQ. V shed 4 bases and J shed 3 bases, with 14 bases lying between them. The CDR3 is 15 residues long. The CDR3: CASSLHTGNNQPQHF. The CDR3 coding sequence is TGCGCCAGCAGCCTGCACACAGGAAACAATCAGCCCCAGCATTTT.

This chain links TRBV7-8 with TRBJ2-1; D not certain. The CDR3 is made up of 15 amino acids. V dropped 6 bases and J dropped 3 bases, with 15 bases sitting between them. Germline CDR1 reads SGHVS; CDR2 reads FQNEAQ. In DNA, the CDR3 is TGTGCCAGCAGTCGATACTTCGCCAACTACAATGAGCAGTTCTTC. Its protein is CASSRYFANYNEQFF.

The J gene is TRBJ1-6, the V gene TRBV2, with D tentatively TRBD1 (6 bases). Per the germline V gene, CDR1 is SNHLY and CDR2 is FYNNEI. V lost 6 bases and J 9 bases, leaving 18 bases between the germline ends. The CDR3 contains 15 residues. CDR3 DNA sequence: TGTGCCAGCAGGCACCGGACAGTAGAAGGTTCACCCCTCCACTTT. This gives the protein CASRHRTVEGSPLHF.

The chain couples TRBV19 to TRBJ2-3, with 10 bases matching TRBD1. Trimming cost V 4 bases and J 5 bases; bases outside gene matches: 6. The CDR3 has 15 amino acids. Germline CDR1 and CDR2: LNHDA and SQIVND (reference sequence). The CDR3 DNA reads as TGTGCCAGTAGTACCGCCGGGACAGGGGTAGATACGCAGTATTTT. Amino acids: CASSTAGTGVDTQYF.

The V gene is TRBV4-2, the J gene TRBJ2-2, with TRBD2 matching 14 bases. CDR1 and CDR2 from the germline V gene are LGHNA and YNFKEQ. Trimming at V came to 1 base and at J to 7 bases, leaving 5 bases not matched to a gene. This CDR3 spans 17 amino acids. CDR3 sequence reads: CASSQGGLAGGGGELFF. The CDR3 nucleotides read TGTGCCAGCAGCCAAGGAGGACTAGCGGGAGGCGGCGGGGAGCTGTTTTTT.

The gene calls are TRBV9 and TRBJ1-1, with 7 bases that match TRBD1. The CDR3 spans 13 residues. Germline CDR1 is SGDLS and CDR2 is YYNGEE. With V trimmed by 4 bases and J by 5 bases, 5 bases remained unmatched. CDR3: CASSSTGETEAFF. Here the CDR3 DNA reads TGTGCCAGCAGCAGTACAGGGGAGACTGAAGCTTTCTTT.

This clone was seen a few times. This sequence joins TRBV5-6 and TRBJ1-5, with D possibly being TRBD1 (5 bases). Per the germline V gene, CDR1 is SGHDT and CDR2 is YYEEEE. The CDR3 extends over 12 amino acids. The V end lost 5 bases, the J end lost 4 bases, and 7 bases lay between the germline ends. The CDR3: CASRRGNQPQHF. The DNA for the CDR3 is TGTGCCAGCAGAAGGGGTAATCAGCCCCAGCATTTT.

The chain is built from TRBV28 and TRBJ2-5; possibly TRBD1 for D (6 bases). The DNA end favors TRBJ2-7, so the J call may be wrong. The V gene's germline CDR1 is MDHEN and CDR2 SYDVKM. CDR3 length: 15 residues. The CDR3 loop reads CASSPAAGTTYEQYF. In nucleotides, the CDR3 is TGTGCCAGCAGTCCCGCAGCCGGGACAACCTACGAGCAGTACTTC.